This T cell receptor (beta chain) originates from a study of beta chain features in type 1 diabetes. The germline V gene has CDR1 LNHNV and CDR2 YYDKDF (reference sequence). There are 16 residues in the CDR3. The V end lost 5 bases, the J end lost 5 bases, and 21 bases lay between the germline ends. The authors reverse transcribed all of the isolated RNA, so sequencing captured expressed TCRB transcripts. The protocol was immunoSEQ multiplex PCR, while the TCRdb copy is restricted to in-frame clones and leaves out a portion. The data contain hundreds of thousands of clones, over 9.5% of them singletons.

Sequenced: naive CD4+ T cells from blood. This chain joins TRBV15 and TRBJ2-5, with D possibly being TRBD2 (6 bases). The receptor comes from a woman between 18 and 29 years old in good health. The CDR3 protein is CATSPRGGGRRETQYF. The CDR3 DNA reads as TGTGCCACCAGCCCGCGGGGTGGGGGTCGCCGTGAGACCCAGTACTTC.